This passage covers 15 T cell receptor beta chains from one sample sequenced in a study of spatial heterogeneity in lung cancer. One entry per CDR3 protein, called by TCRdb with MiXCR from the 5' RACE reads. The table has 20,000 to 25,000 distinct CDR3 sequences, approximately 7% seen once. The time point denotes: sample taken at primary tumor resection. Whole RNA from tumor, nontumor lung or frozen PBMC was sequenced unsorted. The sequences come from PBMCs, collected at surgery. The receptor set was obtained from a male donor with early-stage non-small cell lung cancer.

This clonotype was detected only a few times. The rearrangement joins TRBV7-9 to TRBJ1-1; tentatively, D is TRBD1 (5 bases). Trimming pared 3 bases from V and 3 bases from J, leaving 8 bases between. The CDR3 runs to 13 residues. From germline, CDR1 is SEHNR and CDR2 FQNEAQ (reference sequence). The CDR3 bases are TGTGCCAGCAGCTTCGGCAGGGACACTGAAGCTTTCTTT. Protein product: CASSFGRDTEAFF.

This clonotype was counted ten times or more. The chain has TRBV5-1 and TRBJ2-5, with D tentatively TRBD1 (5 bases). V was trimmed by 4 bases and J by 5 bases, leaving 15 bases between them. The CDR3 extends over 14 amino acids. From germline, CDR1 is SGHRS and CDR2 YFSETQ. CDR3 residues: CASSRASPGETQYF. The CDR3 DNA follows: TGCGCCAGCAGCCGGGCGTCTCCAGGGGAGACCCAGTACTTC. The entire variable domain, with the rest obtained from reference TRBV5-1 and TRBJ2-5, is as follows: KAGVTQTPRYLIKTRGQQVTLSCSPISGHRSVSWYQQTPGQGLQFLFEYFSETQRNKGNFPGRFSGRQFSNSRSEMNVSTLELGDSALYLCASSRASPGETQYFGPGTRLLVL.

Concerning this clonotype: Germline is not matched at one junction end, which may reflect a read error. This chain links TRBV20-1 with TRBJ2-1, with 7 bases matching TRBD2. The CDR3 extends over 14 amino acids. Germline-derived CDR1 and CDR2 are DFQATT and SNEGSKA (reference sequence). CDR3 sequence reads: CRATSAMRKDEQFF. The DNA for the CDR3 is TGCAGGGCTACTAGCGCAATGAGGAAGGATGAGCAGTTCTTC.

In this sample, this clonotype is medium-sized. The chain joins TRBV23-1 to TRBJ2-4; 11 positions match TRBD1. TRBV23-1 is marked as an open reading frame, function uncertain. The CDR3 consists of 19 residues. After removal of 6 bases from V and 0 bases from J, the junction contained 13 bases not matched to a gene. For the CDR3, the DNA is TGCGCCAGCAGCCCGAAGGGACAGGGGGACCCTGTAGCCAAAAACATTCAGTACTTC. Amino acids: CASSPKGQGDPVAKNIQYF.

The table lists this clonotype with a few counts. J is TRBJ1-4 and V is TRBV12-3 or TRBV12-4; weak D call: TRBD1 (6 bases). The V end lost 6 bases, the J end lost 7 bases, and 15 bases lay between the germline ends. The CDR3 is 14 residues long. DNA for the CDR3: TGTGCCAGCAGGCAACAGGGTTTAGGTGAAAAACTGTTTTTT. As protein: CASRQQGLGEKLFF.

This sequence joins TRBV20-1 and TRBJ2-5; TRBD1 agrees at 7 bases. Trimming removed 2 bases from V and 4 bases from J; junction bases left unmatched: 10. The CDR3 contains 15 residues. CDR1 DFQATT and CDR2 SNEGSKA come from the germline V gene (reference sequence). CDR3 sequence: CSARKLRGTAETQYF. In nucleotides, the CDR3 is TGCAGTGCTAGAAAATTGAGGGGGACAGCAGAGACCCAGTACTTC.

This clonotype was counted ten times or more. The V call is TRBV11-2, the J call TRBJ2-1; D is ambiguous. The CDR3 has 11 amino acids. Germline CDR1 and CDR2: SGHAT and FQNNGV. The ends were cut back, 5 bases at V and 7 bases at J, with 6 bases in the middle. The CDR3 reads CASSPLNEQFF. CDR3 nucleotides: TGTGCCAGCAGCCCCCTTAATGAGCAGTTCTTC.

The CDR3 DNA follows: TGCAGCGTTGCGAGGGGGGAGAATGAGCAGTTCTTC. Protein sequence: CSVARGENEQFF. The chain carries TRBV29-1 and TRBJ2-1; perhaps D is TRBD1 or TRBD2 (6 bases each). V was trimmed by 4 bases and J by 7 bases, leaving 11 bases between them. CDR1 is SQVTM, CDR2 ANQGSEA, per germline. The CDR3 is 12 amino acids.

This clonotype is labeled as medium-sized. This rearrangement joins TRBV12-3 or TRBV12-4 to TRBJ2-7, with 7 bases matching TRBD2. CDR3 length: 15 residues. With 6 bases clipped from V and 3 bases from J, the junction kept 11 bases outside the gene matches. CDR3 protein: CASSHTGLSNYEQYF. The CDR3 DNA reads as TGTGCCAGCAGCCATACGGGACTATCTAACTACGAGCAGTACTTC.

The table lists this clonotype with many counts. The V gene is TRBV3-1, the J gene TRBJ1-1; D remains ambiguous. V was shortened by 1 base and J by 5 bases, with 11 bases between the two germline ends. This CDR3 contains 14 residues. The V gene's germline CDR1 is LGHDT and CDR2 YNNKEL (reference sequence). CDR3 amino acids: CASSQAGSRTEAFF. The CDR3, as DNA: TGTGCCAGCAGCCAAGCGGGTAGCAGAACTGAAGCTTTCTTT.

The genes are TRBV7-6 and TRBJ2-5; no reliable D call. The V and J ends lost 0 bases and 2 bases respectively, with 22 bases between them. The germline gives CDR1 SGHVS, CDR2 FNYEAQ. The CDR3 is 19 amino acids. The DNA of the CDR3 is TGTGCCAGCAGCTTAGCCTTAGGACCTGGTAATGAGCTACAAGAGACCCAGTACTTC. It codes for CASSLALGPGNELQETQYF.

The chain carries TRBV19 and TRBJ1-5; 7 bases align to TRBD1. Germline CDR1 LNHDA, CDR2 SQIVND (reference sequence). The ends lost 5 bases at V and 2 bases at J; junction bases unmatched: 9. CDR3 length: 16 amino acids. The CDR3 spells CASSPFSTGGNQPQHF. The CDR3, as DNA: TGTGCCAGTAGTCCGTTCTCCACAGGGGGCAATCAGCCCCAGCATTTT. The whole variable domain, filled in from reference TRBV19 and TRBJ1-5, reads DGGITQSPKYLFRKEGQNVTLSCEQNLNHDAMYWYRQDPGQGLRLIYYSQIVNDFQKGDIAEGYSVSREKKESFPLTVTSAQKNPTAFYLCASSPFSTGGNQPQHFGDGTRLSIL.

J is TRBJ2-1 and V is TRBV5-6, with 10 bases lining up with TRBD2. Trimming took 4 bases from V and 6 from J; bases not matched to a gene: 7. The CDR3 runs to 15 residues. In germline, CDR1 is SGHDT, CDR2 YYEEEE. CDR3 DNA sequence: TGTGCCAGCAGCCCTGAGCGGGGGGGCCGCAATGAGCAGTTCTTC. It translates to CASSPERGGRNEQFF.

CDR3 nucleotide sequence: TGTGCCAGCAGTTCGGGACAGCTGGATCAGCCCCAGCATTTT. This sequence encodes CASSSGQLDQPQHF. This chain connects TRBV12-3 or TRBV12-4 to TRBJ1-5; 7 positions match TRBD1. J lost 5 bases, V lost 4 bases, and 5 bases had no gene match. The CDR3 extends over 14 amino acids.

This clonotype was observed a handful of times. The V and J genes are TRBV9 and TRBJ1-2; TRBD1 matches at 8 bases. Germline V gives CDR1 SGDLS, CDR2 YYNGEE. Trimming cost V 6 bases and J 3 bases; bases outside gene matches: 7. The CDR3 consists of 14 residues. The DNA for the CDR3 is TGTGCCAGCAAACAGGGGACAGGTGACTATGGCTACACCTTC. This encodes CASKQGTGDYGYTF.